This T cell receptor beta chain appears in the sequencing data of a study of radiotherapy plus CTLA-4 blockade in lung cancer. Germline V CDR1 and CDR2: MGHRA, YSYEKL. V dropped 2 bases and J dropped 4 bases, with 18 bases sitting between them. The CDR3 runs 17 residues. The repertoire was sequenced with immunoSEQ multiplex PCR; TCRdb's copy has only in-frame clones and lacks some. The sample lists 80,000 to 100,000 clones, around 90% occurring once. The V call is TRBV4-1, the J call TRBJ2-1, with D possibly matching TRBD2 (6 bases). Source: peripheral blood, taken from a patient treated with radiotherapy plus ipilimumab. The source is a human donor with non-small cell lung cancer that progressed on radiotherapy plus ipilimumab. DNA for the CDR3: TGCGCCAGCAGCCAAATTTTCCGGGACTCCAATTACAATGAGCAGTTCTTC. Amino acid sequence: CASSQIFRDSNYNEQFF.